This T cell receptor beta chain was recorded in a study of blood T cell repertoires in COVID-19. Authors' analysis steps: Amplification from reference gene primers served as the basis for estimated nucleated cell counts. Sequenced by immunoSEQ multiplex PCR; TCRdb stores in-frame clones only, minus some. V, J and clone size are taken as reported in that table, and D and trimming were inferred from the DNA itself. The data contain around 68,000 clones, around four fifths of them singletons. The CDR3 covers 15 residues. V was cut by 7 bases and J by 8 bases, with 21 bases left in between. Germline CDR1 and CDR2: LNHDA and SQIVND (reference sequence).

The source of this sequence is a human donor in a cohort sampled during active COVID-19. What was sequenced was peripheral blood. The rearrangement joins TRBV19 to TRBJ2-1, with D possibly TRBD1 on 7 matching bases. The CDR3 loop is CASNSQAGGSDEQFF. CDR3 DNA: TGTGCCAGTAACTCCCAGGCAGGGGGGAGTGATGAGCAGTTCTTC. The full variable domain, with the rest looked up from reference TRBV19 and TRBJ2-1, is DGGITQSPKYLFRKEGQNVTLSCEQNLNHDAMYWYRQDPGQGLRLIYYSQIVNDFQKGDIAEGYSVSREKKESFPLTVTSAQKNPTAFYLCASNSQAGGSDEQFFGPGTRLTVL.